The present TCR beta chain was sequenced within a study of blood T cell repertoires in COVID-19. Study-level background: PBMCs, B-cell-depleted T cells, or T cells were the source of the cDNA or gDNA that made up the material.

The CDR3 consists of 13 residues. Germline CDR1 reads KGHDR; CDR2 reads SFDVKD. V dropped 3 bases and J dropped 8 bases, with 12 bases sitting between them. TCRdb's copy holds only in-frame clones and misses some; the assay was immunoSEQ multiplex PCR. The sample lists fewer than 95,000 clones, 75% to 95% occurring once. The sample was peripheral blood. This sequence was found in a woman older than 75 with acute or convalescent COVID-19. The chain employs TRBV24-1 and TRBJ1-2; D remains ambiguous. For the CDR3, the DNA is TGTGCCACCAGTGATCCAGGTTCGCTGGGCTACACCTTC. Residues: CATSDPGSLGYTF.